Following are 3 T cell receptor beta chains from one sample sequenced in a study of T cell responses to AZD1222 COVID-19 vaccine. Data came from immunoSEQ multiplex PCR; TCRdb stores just in-frame clones and leaves some out. Among about 140,000 clones listed, roughly 92% were seen once. Sequenced here: peripheral blood, sampled on day 0 of AZD1222 vaccination. These receptors originate from an adult in good health.

The CDR3 sequence is CASSLLQGAGNEQFF. The CDR3 nucleotides read TGCGCCAGCAGCTTGTTACAGGGGGCAGGCAATGAGCAGTTCTTC. This chain connects TRBV5-1 to TRBJ2-1, with 9 bases lining up with TRBD1. In germline, CDR1 is SGHRS, CDR2 YFSETQ. The CDR3 runs to 15 residues. Trimming at V came to 1 base and at J to 6 bases, leaving 5 bases not matched to a gene.

The chain employs TRBV19 and TRBJ1-6; 9 bases agree with TRBD1. This CDR3 comprises 14 residues. With 5 bases clipped from V and 9 bases from J, the junction kept 5 bases outside the gene matches. Germline V gives CDR1 LNHDA, CDR2 SQIVND (reference sequence). The CDR3 region is CASSWDRVASPLHF. Here the CDR3 DNA reads TGTGCCAGTAGTTGGGACAGGGTAGCTTCACCCCTCCACTTT.

This clone came up once. The chain has TRBV9 and TRBJ2-5; D is uncertain. The CDR3 is 14 amino acids. The V and J ends lost 0 bases and 2 bases respectively, with 8 bases between them. CDR1 and CDR2 from the germline V gene are SGDLS and YYNGEE. CDR3 residues: CASSVERGQETQYF. Written as DNA, the CDR3 is TGTGCCAGCAGCGTAGAACGCGGTCAAGAGACCCAGTACTTC. The full variable domain, rest sourced from reference TRBV9 and TRBJ2-5, is DSGVTQTPKHLITATGQRVTLRCSPRSGDLSVYWYQQSLDQGLQFLIQYYNGEERAKGNILERFSAQQFPDLHSELNLSSLELGDSALYFCASSVERGQETQYFGPGTRLLVL.